What follows are 15 T cell receptor beta chains derived from one specimen sequenced in a study of beta chain features in type 1 diabetes. Study-level points and caveats: Among patients with Type 1 diabetes, TCRB CDR3s were moderately but significantly shorter in every one of the four CD4+ subsets.

cDNA synthesis used the whole RNA isolate, giving expressed TCRB sequences. Generated by immunoSEQ multiplex PCR, the TCRdb table keeps only in-frame clones and is missing some. The data hold approximately 250,000 clones, with 24% observed a single time. Antigen specificity for these receptors is unknown. Material: naive CD4+ T cells from blood. These receptors were obtained from a young woman with type 1 diabetes.

V gene TRBV14 combines with J gene TRBJ2-1; 13 positions match TRBD2. The germline V gene has CDR1 SGHDN and CDR2 FVKESK. V was clipped by 2 bases and J by 1 base; unmatched bases: 14. CDR3 size: 21 residues. CDR3 protein: CASSQSPGLAGSGRSYNEQFF. The CDR3 DNA is TGTGCCAGCAGCCAATCGCCGGGACTAGCGGGAAGTGGTAGGTCCTACAATGAGCAGTTCTTC.

A single count supports this clone. The genes are TRBV30 and TRBJ2-2, with 14 bases identical to TRBD2. The V segment lost 3 bases and the J segment 5 bases; nucleotides outside the gene matches: 5. Per the germline V gene, CDR1 is GTSNPN and CDR2 is SVGIG (reference sequence). The CDR3 is 16 amino acids. CDR3 nucleotide sequence: TGTGCCTGGAGGGGACTAGCGGGAGATGGGACCGGGGAGCTGTTTTTT. Encoded protein: CAWRGLAGDGTGELFF.

The V and J genes are TRBV28 and TRBJ1-2; no clear D gene. The CDR3 spans 15 residues. Germline CDR1 reads MDHEN; CDR2 reads SYDVKM. V was pared by 4 bases and J by 4 bases, with 16 bases between. The CDR3 nucleotides are TGTGCCAGCAGTTCCCCCCAGGCGGGCTCCTATGGCTACACCTTC. Amino acid sequence: CASSSPQAGSYGYTF.

The gene calls are TRBV5-5 and TRBJ1-2; 9 bases are shared with TRBD1. V lost 5 bases to trimming and J lost 2 bases; unmatched junction nucleotides: 13. CDR1 and CDR2 from the germline V gene are SGHKS and YYEKEE (reference sequence). The CDR3 runs 17 residues. CDR3 nucleotides: TGTGCCAGCAGTTTGTCCCGGGACAGGGAGGGGAACTATGGCTACACCTTC. Amino acid sequence: CASSLSRDREGNYGYTF. The full variable domain, rest sourced from reference TRBV5-5 and TRBJ1-2, is DAGVTQSPTHLIKTRGQQVTLRCSPISGHKSVSWYQQVLGQGPQFIFQYYEKEERGRGNFPDRFSARQFPNYSSELNVNALLLGDSALYLCASSLSRDREGNYGYTFGSGTRLTVV.

This clone was counted only a few times. The gene calls are TRBV7-3 and TRBJ2-1; 7 nucleotides align to TRBD2. With 5 bases clipped from V and 5 bases from J, the junction kept 3 bases outside the gene matches. Germline V gene lookup returns CDR1 SGHTA and CDR2 FQGTGA. This CDR3 contains 13 residues. The CDR3 here is CASSTGLDNEQFF. DNA for the CDR3: TGTGCCAGCAGCACAGGACTAGACAATGAGCAGTTCTTC. The complete variable domain, with remaining parts taken from reference TRBV7-3 and TRBJ2-1, reads GAGVSQTPSNKVTEKGKYVELRCDPISGHTALYWYRQSLGQGPEFLIYFQGTGAADDSGLPNDRFFAVRPEGSVSTLKIQRTERGDSAVYLCASSTGLDNEQFFGPGTRLTVL.

The CDR3 sequence is CASSLTLAGDNEQFF. CDR3 bases: TGCGCCAGCAGCTTGACGCTAGCGGGGGACAATGAGCAGTTCTTC. This rearrangement joins TRBV5-1 to TRBJ2-1; 10 bases are a match to TRBD2. In germline, CDR1 is SGHRS, CDR2 YFSETQ. The CDR3 length is 15 residues. The ends lost 1 base at V and 5 bases at J; junction bases unmatched: 3.

This clone was seen once. The V and J genes are TRBV5-1 and TRBJ2-5, with TRBD2 identical over 7 bases. The CDR3 has 16 amino acids. CDR1 is SGHRS and CDR2 is YFSETQ in the germline V gene. Germline trimming cut 0 bases from V and 5 bases from J; bases unmatched to any gene: 10. This CDR3 reads CASSLAASGLRETQYF. The CDR3 DNA reads as TGCGCCAGCAGCTTGGCGGCTAGCGGCCTGAGGGAGACCCAGTACTTC.

For this clone: Other nucleotide sequences from this sample produce the same CDR3. The gene calls are TRBV29-1 and TRBJ1-1, with a possible D match to TRBD1 (5 bases). V lost 1 base and J lost 0, with 6 bases in between. Germline values: CDR1 SQVTM, CDR2 ANQGSEA. There are 13 residues in the CDR3. The CDR3 DNA reads TGCAGCGTTGAAGGCAGGGTGAACACTGAAGCTTTCTTT. Translated: CSVEGRVNTEAFF.

This chain joins TRBV11-2 and TRBJ2-3; no reliable D call. Germline CDR1 and CDR2: SGHAT and FQNNGV. The V end lost 5 bases, the J end lost 6 bases, and 12 bases lay between the germline ends. The CDR3 is made up of 13 amino acids. CDR3 protein: CASSPVVSDTQYF. DNA for the CDR3: TGTGCCAGCAGCCCGGTGGTTTCGGATACGCAGTATTTT. The full variable domain, completed using reference TRBV11-2 and TRBJ2-3, is EAGVAQSPRYKIIEKRQSVAFWCNPISGHATLYWYQQILGQGPKLLIQFQNNGVVDDSQLPKDRFSAERLKGVDSTLKIQPAKLEDSAVYLCASSPVVSDTQYFGPGTRLTVL.

The J gene is TRBJ1-2, the V gene TRBV30; maybe TRBD1 (6 bases). The CDR3 runs 12 residues. Germline-derived CDR1 and CDR2 are GTSNPN and SVGIG (reference sequence). V was trimmed by 6 bases and J by 5 bases, leaving 13 bases between them. The CDR3 loop is CACQVRGYGYTF. The CDR3 DNA sequence: TGTGCCTGCCAAGTTAGGGGGTATGGCTACACCTTC.

CDR3 in amino acids: CASSLSLSYTF. The CDR3 DNA reads TGTGCCAGCAGCTTATCCCTTAGCTACACCTTC. The V call is TRBV13, the J call TRBJ1-2; D remains unclear. The ends were cut back, 2 bases at V and 9 bases at J, with 7 bases in the middle. Germline V gene sequence: CDR1 PRHDT, CDR2 FYEKMQ (reference sequence). This CDR3 is 11 amino acids long.

CDR3 DNA: TGTGCCAGCAGTTATTCGACCGGGGAGCTGTTTTTT. It codes for CASSYSTGELFF. The rearrangement uses TRBV27 and TRBJ2-2; D ambiguous. The germline CDR1 and CDR2 sequences are MNHEY and SMNVEV (reference sequence). CDR3 length: 12 amino acids. V was shortened by 4 bases and J by 5 bases, with 5 bases between the two germline ends.

V and J are TRBV30 and TRBJ1-1; a possible D gene is TRBD1 (5 bases). V dropped 0 bases and J dropped 3 bases, with 8 bases sitting between them. The CDR3 sequence is 13 residues long. From germline, CDR1 is GTSNPN and CDR2 SVGIG (reference sequence). The CDR3 sequence: CAWSVGDYTEAFF. For the CDR3, the DNA is TGTGCCTGGAGTGTCGGGGACTACACTGAAGCTTTCTTT.

In the case of this clone: Additional DNA sequences in this sample encode the identical CDR3. The chain combines TRBV9 with TRBJ2-3, with D uncertain. The CDR3 contains 12 residues. V was trimmed by 0 bases and J by 4 bases, leaving 3 bases between them. The germline gives CDR1 SGDLS, CDR2 YYNGEE. The CDR3 DNA reads as TGTGCCAGCAGCGTAGTAGCAGATACGCAGTATTTT. Residues: CASSVVADTQYF.

This clone was counted a few times. The chain combines TRBV6-5 with TRBJ1-2; TRBD1 is a possible D gene (5 bases). CDR1 is MNHEY, CDR2 SVGAGI, per germline. The CDR3 has 13 amino acids. The germline V and J ends were trimmed by 7 bases and 3 bases, with 12 bases remaining between them. CDR3 sequence (DNA): TGTGCCAGCACCAAGTGGGGGGACTATGGCTACACCTTC. Amino acid sequence: CASTKWGDYGYTF.